This record looks at one T cell receptor beta chain sequence and its context. Isolated RNA was reverse transcribed into cDNA used as the sequencing template. Measured with immunoSEQ multiplex PCR; TCRdb has only the in-frame clones, and not every one. The sample holds more than 75,000 clones, roughly two fifths seen once. Germline CDR1 SGHAT, CDR2 FQDESV (reference sequence). Trimming shortened V by 4 bases and J by 2 bases, and 9 bases separated the two germline ends. The CDR3 contains 13 residues. This record comes from a study of CD8+ T cells in alopecia areata. This clonotype was obtained from a human donor with alopecia areata. The sample taken for sequencing was CD4+ T cells sorted from blood. The chain links TRBV11-1 to TRBJ2-7; D unclear. Here the CDR3 DNA reads TGTGCCAGCAGCTCACCTGTAACCTACGAGCAGTACTTC. It is translated as CASSSPVTYEQYF.